The sequence of this TCR beta chain was determined in a study of chemoradiotherapy in HPV16-positive cancers. About the study: A couple of HPV16-positive patients' cells yielded candidate HPV-specific clones and common motifs.

Trimming removed 1 base from V and 6 bases from J, with 16 bases in between. The germline CDR1 and CDR2 sequences are LGHNA and YSLEER. The CDR3 runs to 16 residues. Sequencing used immunoSEQ multiplex PCR; TCRdb keeps in-frame clones, though not all of them. The sample contains 5,000 to 6,500 clones, 73% of which appear only once. This sequence originates from a human donor with HPV-associated anogenital cancer. The rearrangement links TRBV4-3 to TRBJ2-1; the D gene is possibly TRBD2 (6 bases). This material was obtained from a patient who underwent chemoradiotherapy. CDR3 DNA: TGCGCCAGCAGCCAAGGTTTGGGGCAGGGACTCAATGAGCAGTTCTTC. As protein: CASSQGLGQGLNEQFF.